These 9 T cell receptor beta chains came from one sample sequenced in a study of OX40 agonist ivuxolimab in advanced cancers. Produced via immunoSEQ multiplex PCR; TCRdb's table is partial and in-frame only. Of tens of thousands of clones listed, nearly 85% are singletons. The sample consisted of CD4+ or CD8+ T cells sorted from blood, taken in a trial of the OX40 agonist ivuxolimab. The receptors derive from an adult with an advanced solid tumor such as melanoma, head and neck, liver or kidney cancer.

The CDR3 DNA is TGTGCCAGCAGTTACTCCGGGGGCAAGAACACTGAAGCTTTCTTT. Encoded protein: CASSYSGGKNTEAFF. The chain combines TRBV6-5 with TRBJ1-1; D is possibly TRBD1 (6 bases). Per the germline V gene, CDR1 is MNHEY and CDR2 is SVGAGI. CDR3 length: 15 amino acids. V was cut by 0 bases and J by 1 base, with 9 bases left in between.

J is TRBJ2-3 and V is TRBV25-1; 10 nucleotides agree with TRBD2. This CDR3 region has 16 residues. V lost 5 bases to trimming and J lost 4 bases; unmatched junction nucleotides: 9. Germline lookup yields CDR1 MGHDK and CDR2 SYGVNS. CDR3 residues: CASSRSSGSGADTQYF. CDR3 nucleotide sequence: TGTGCCAGCAGTAGGTCTAGCGGGAGTGGGGCAGATACGCAGTATTTT.

This clone was seen a single time. The junction does not match germline at one end; this may be a read error. V and J are TRBV30 and TRBJ2-7; 10 nucleotides agree with TRBD2. Germline V CDR1 and CDR2: GTSNPN, SVGIG (reference sequence). There are 12 residues in the CDR3. Here the CDR3 DNA reads TGTGCCTGGAGTGCCGGGACTAGCGTTGAGGCGTTC. Encoded protein: CAWSAGTSVEAF.

The V gene is TRBV6-6, the J gene TRBJ1-6; 7 nucleotides line up with TRBD1. The J segment lost 10 bases and the V segment lost 7 bases, leaving 10 bases of the junction unmatched. This CDR3 is built from 14 residues. The V gene's germline CDR1 is MNHNY and CDR2 SVGAGI (reference sequence). The CDR3 coding sequence is TGTGCCAGCACCCCGACAGGGATGGACTCACCCCTCCACTTT. Its translation is CASTPTGMDSPLHF.

CDR3 sequence reads: CASSLVAGGPGHNEQFF. The CDR3 DNA reads as TGTGCCAGCAGCTTAGTAGCGGGAGGGCCAGGTCACAATGAGCAGTTCTTC. This sequence joins TRBV13 and TRBJ2-1; 11 bases map to TRBD2. The ends lost 1 base at V and 5 bases at J; junction bases unmatched: 7. The germline V gene has CDR1 PRHDT and CDR2 FYEKMQ (reference sequence). CDR3 size: 17 residues.

The chain is built from TRBV18 and TRBJ1-1; D is undetermined. Per the germline V gene, CDR1 is KGHSH and CDR2 is LQKENI. The length of the CDR3 is 16 residues. Trimming took off 3 bases at V and 4 bases at J, with 18 bases between the two ends. The CDR3 bases are TGTGCCAGCTCACCGAGTGCTGGGTATCGGCGCACTGAAGCTTTCTTT. Encoded protein: CASSPSAGYRRTEAFF.

This chain links TRBV2 with TRBJ2-5; D might be TRBD1 (7 bases). Germline lookup yields CDR1 SNHLY and CDR2 FYNNEI. Trimming shortened V by 6 bases and J by 1 base, and 12 bases separated the two germline ends. The length of the CDR3 is 14 residues. CDR3 sequence: CASREGQIQETQYF. The CDR3 region has the DNA TGTGCCAGCAGGGAGGGACAGATCCAAGAGACCCAGTACTTC.

The chain carries TRBV2 and TRBJ2-3, with 7 bases that match TRBD2. The CDR3 is 14 amino acids. After removal of 6 bases from V and 2 bases from J, the junction contained 5 bases not matched to a gene. In germline, CDR1 is SNHLY, CDR2 FYNNEI. The CDR3 sequence is CASRGRLATDTQYF. The CDR3 DNA is TGTGCCAGCAGAGGGCGACTAGCCACAGATACGCAGTATTTT.

This clone was seen a handful of times. The chain recombines TRBV7-3 with TRBJ1-1, with 8 bases identical to TRBD1. Germline V gene data show CDR1 as SGHTA and CDR2 as FQGTGA. The CDR3 has 14 amino acids. With 4 bases clipped from V and 3 bases from J, the junction kept 4 bases outside the gene matches. The CDR3 DNA reads TGTGCCAGCAGCTCACAGGGGGATGACACTGAAGCTTTCTTT. This gives the protein CASSSQGDDTEAFF.